Shown below are 24 T cell receptor beta chains from a single sample sequenced in a study of shared clonotypes between healthy human individuals. Only in-frame clones appear in the TCRdb table, and some are missing; sequencing was by immunoSEQ multiplex PCR. Here the sample spans about 520,000 clones, about 84% being singletons. The sample consisted of PBMCs. These receptors were obtained from a woman aged 40 to 50 in good health. Some clones in this sample may be carry-over from other donors' samples.

V usage is TRBV21-1 and J usage is TRBJ2-1; the table assigns TRBD2, which was not confirmed against the DNA. TRBV21-1 is designated a pseudogene. This CDR3 has 11 residues. The CDR3 reads CASSKVGGQFF. For the CDR3, the DNA is TGTGCCAGCAGCAAAGTGGGGGGGCAGTTCTTC.

In regard to this clone: A far larger clone differs by one base, so this is likely a read error. The chain is built from TRBV29-1 and TRBJ2-3; D may be TRBD2 (5 bases). V was pared by 0 bases and J by 4 bases, with 14 bases between. Germline V gives CDR1 SQVTM, CDR2 ANQGSEA. The CDR3 covers 15 residues. The CDR3 sequence: CSVEDPGIGSDTQYF. For the CDR3, the DNA is TGCAGCGTTGAAGATCCCGGGATAGGGTCAGATACGCAGTATTTT.

The rearrangement joins TRBV19 to TRBJ1-5; D gene uncertain. The V and J ends lost 0 bases and 3 bases respectively, with 3 bases between them. CDR1 and CDR2 from the germline V gene are LNHDA and SQIVND (reference sequence). The CDR3 contains 13 residues. The DNA of the CDR3 is TGTGCCAGTAGTATAGAGTCCAATCAGCCCCAGCATTTT. This gives the protein CASSIESNQPQHF.

The chain uses TRBV7-9 and TRBJ2-5, with 8 bases matching TRBD1. The length of the CDR3 is 14 residues. V shed 8 bases and J 4 bases; nucleotides not matched to a gene: 9. Per the germline V gene, CDR1 is SEHNR and CDR2 is FQNEAQ (reference sequence). CDR3 sequence reads: CASQDRVGGETQYF. The CDR3 bases are TGTGCCAGCCAGGACAGGGTCGGCGGAGAGACCCAGTACTTC.

A remark on this clone: This specimen includes other DNA sequences encoding the same CDR3. This chain connects TRBV18 to TRBJ1-2; D is possibly TRBD1 (5 bases). This CDR3 spans 13 amino acids. V lost 2 bases, J lost 3 bases, and 7 bases lay in between. Germline-derived CDR1 and CDR2 are KGHSH and LQKENI. CDR3 loop: CASSPFRDYGYTF. The DNA for the CDR3 is TGTGCCAGCTCACCATTCAGGGACTATGGCTACACCTTC.

J is TRBJ2-7 and V is TRBV5-8, with TRBD1 as a possible D gene (5 bases). This CDR3 spans 13 amino acids. V lost 2 bases to trimming and J lost 3 bases, with 9 bases between them. Germline lookup yields CDR1 SGHTS and CDR2 YDEGEE. The CDR3 DNA reads as TGTGCCAGCAGCTTACAGGCGTTCTACGAGCAGTACTTC. It is translated as CASSLQAFYEQYF.

This clone was seen repeatedly, ten times or more. This chain joins TRBV7-2 and TRBJ2-7, with 9 positions matching TRBD1. The V and J ends lost 6 bases and 6 bases, in that order; junction bases with no gene match: 6. Per the germline V gene, CDR1 is SGHTA and CDR2 is FQGNSA. The CDR3 runs 13 residues. The CDR3 nucleotides read TGTGCCAGCAGAACCAGACAGGGGGGCGAGCAGTACTTC. Translating it yields CASRTRQGGEQYF.

This clone turned up a few times. This likely reflects a read error, since a far larger clone is one base away. The chain uses TRBV5-8 and TRBJ1-1; no clear D. Germline V lookup: CDR1 SGHTS, CDR2 YDEGEE. The CDR3 runs 13 residues. The V gene lost 6 bases and the J gene lost 6 bases, with 15 bases spanning the gap. This chain's CDR3 is CASTPGRYAEAFF. CDR3 DNA sequence: TGTGCCAGCACCCCTGGACGGTACGCTGAAGCTTTCTTT. The full variable domain, with the rest looked up from reference TRBV5-8 and TRBJ1-1, is EAGVTQSPTHLIKTRGQQATLRCSPISGHTSVYWYQQALGLGLQFLLWYDEGEERNRGNFPPRFSGRQFPNYSSELNVNALELEDSALYLCASTPGRYAEAFFGQGTRLTVV.

With regard to this clone: A far larger clone is off by one base, so a read error is likely. Within the sample, other DNA sequences also encode this same CDR3. This rearrangement joins TRBV28 to TRBJ2-7, with D possibly matching TRBD2 (6 bases). This CDR3 has 14 amino acids. V gave up 3 bases and J gave up 5 bases, with 14 bases separating them. Germline CDR1 reads MDHEN; CDR2 reads SYDVKM. CDR3 nucleotide sequence: TGTGCCAGCAGTTTGTCTGCGGAGGGAAACGAGCAGTACTTC. It codes for CASSLSAEGNEQYF.

V gene TRBV6-1 combines with J gene TRBJ2-5; D gene ambiguous. V shed 3 bases and J shed 3 bases, with 8 bases lying between them. CDR3 size: 13 residues. Germline lookup yields CDR1 MNHNS and CDR2 SASEGT. CDR3 residues: CASSETWKETQYF. The DNA for the CDR3 is TGTGCCAGCAGTGAGACGTGGAAAGAGACCCAGTACTTC.

This clone has more than one count but fewer than ten. This same CDR3 is encoded by further DNA sequences in the sample. The chain recombines TRBV7-2 with TRBJ1-5; TRBD1 might be the D (5 bases). The CDR3 consists of 13 residues. Germline CDR1 is SGHTA and CDR2 is FQGNSA. V was trimmed by 1 base and J by 5 bases, leaving 6 bases between them. The CDR3 loop reads CASSLGGDQPQHF. Here the CDR3 DNA reads TGTGCCAGCAGCTTAGGGGGGGATCAGCCCCAGCATTTT.

Details on this clone: A much bigger clone sits one base away, suggesting this may be a read error. This same CDR3 is encoded by further DNA sequences in the sample. This chain links TRBV7-3 with TRBJ2-2, with TRBD2 matching over 8 bases. The CDR3 runs to 16 residues. V was pared by 5 bases and J by 8 bases, with 13 bases of the junction left unmatched. CDR1 is SGHTA and CDR2 is FQGTGA in the germline V gene. This CDR3 reads CASSPRTSPAAGELFF. CDR3 nucleotide sequence: TGTGCCAGCAGCCCAAGGACTAGCCCGGCTGCTGGGGAGCTGTTTTTT.

In this sample, this clone turned up a few times. J is TRBJ2-2 and V is TRBV7-2; D ambiguous. The germline CDR1 and CDR2 sequences are SGHTA and FQGNSA. Trimming shortened V by 1 base and J by 5 bases, and 11 bases separated the two germline ends. The CDR3 consists of 15 residues. The CDR3 reads CASSLVHLGTGELFF. The CDR3 DNA reads TGTGCCAGCAGCTTAGTGCACCTGGGGACCGGGGAGCTGTTTTTT.

Here the CDR3 DNA reads TGTGCCAGCAGTGATCGGATCTTCTCTGGAAACACCATATATTTT. Amino acid sequence: CASSDRIFSGNTIYF. V usage is TRBV2 and J usage is TRBJ1-3, with D uncertain. The V gene lost 3 bases and the J gene lost 0 bases, with 9 bases spanning the gap. The V gene's germline CDR1 is SNHLY and CDR2 FYNNEI. The CDR3 contains 15 residues.

The V call is TRBV28, the J call TRBJ2-1; TRBD2 agrees at 8 bases. The junction had 10 bases not matched to a gene; V was cut back by 5 bases and J by 1 base. CDR3 length: 17 residues. Looked up from germline, CDR1 is MDHEN and CDR2 is SYDVKM. The CDR3 loop is CASSPSSGGFSYNEQFF. CDR3 nucleotides: TGTGCCAGCAGTCCCTCCTCGGGGGGGTTTTCCTACAATGAGCAGTTCTTC.

The chain has TRBV11-2 and TRBJ2-1; D is uncertain. The CDR3 has 15 amino acids. V was clipped by 6 bases and J by 0 bases, with 12 bases between them. Per the germline V gene, CDR1 is SGHAT and CDR2 is FQNNGV. The DNA for the CDR3 is TGTGCCAGCAGGGCATCTTCCAGCTCCTACAATGAGCAGTTCTTC. Its translation: CASRASSSSYNEQFF.

V and J are TRBV20-1 and TRBJ2-5; D is unclear. V was clipped by 1 base and J by 9 bases, with 6 bases between them. The V gene's germline CDR1 is DFQATT and CDR2 SNEGSKA (reference sequence). The CDR3 runs 10 residues. The CDR3 region has the DNA TGCAGTGCTAGAGTTAGGTCCCAGTACTTC. Translation: CSARVRSQYF.

Comment on this clone: This likely reflects a read error, since a far larger clone is one base away. The chain carries TRBV4-3 and TRBJ2-7; 7 bases agree with TRBD2. This CDR3 is 14 amino acids long. Germline CDR1 is LGHNA and CDR2 is YSLEER. The CDR3 reads CARSRGSGAYEQYF. DNA of the CDR3: TGCGCCCGCAGCCGAGGGAGCGGGGCCTACGAGCAGTACTTC.

This sequence joins TRBV5-1 and TRBJ1-2; tentatively, D is TRBD1 (5 bases). The CDR3 spans 16 residues. The V and J ends lost 0 bases and 6 bases respectively, with 18 bases between them. CDR1 SGHRS and CDR2 YFSETQ come from the germline V gene. CDR3 in DNA: TGCGCCAGCAGCTTGGATTCCGGAACAGGTGGCCATGGCTACACCTTC. Protein product: CASSLDSGTGGHGYTF.

V gene TRBV19 combines with J gene TRBJ2-2; 8 bases map to TRBD2. Per germline, CDR1 LNHDA and CDR2 SQIVND (reference sequence). V was clipped by 4 bases and J by 5 bases; unmatched bases: 15. There are 18 residues in the CDR3. CDR3 residues: CASSTYPSGLVYTGELFF. CDR3 bases: TGTGCCAGTAGTACGTACCCCTCGGGACTAGTGTATACCGGGGAGCTGTTTTTT. Based on the CDR3 plus reference TRBV19 and TRBJ2-2, the full variable domain is DGGITQSPKYLFRKEGQNVTLSCEQNLNHDAMYWYRQDPGQGLRLIYYSQIVNDFQKGDIAEGYSVSREKKESFPLTVTSAQKNPTAFYLCASSTYPSGLVYTGELFFGEGSRLTVL.

At least ten counts were recorded for this clone. Other DNA sequences in the sample encode the same CDR3. The chain has TRBV5-6 and TRBJ2-7; 7 bases fit TRBD2. V shed 4 bases, J shed 3 bases, and the junction held 7 bases outside the gene matches. CDR3 length: 14 amino acids. The germline V gene has CDR1 SGHDT and CDR2 YYEEEE. The CDR3, as DNA: TGTGCCAGCAGCCCCCGACCTAGCGGCTACGAGCAGTACTTC. Protein sequence: CASSPRPSGYEQYF.

The V and J genes are TRBV29-1 and TRBJ2-1; 11 nucleotides line up with TRBD2. CDR3 length: 13 amino acids. Trimming took 3 bases from V and 7 from J; bases not matched to a gene: 2. Germline V gene lookup returns CDR1 SQVTM and CDR2 ANQGSEA. The CDR3 loop is CSVDTSGSNEQFF. In DNA, the CDR3 is TGCAGCGTTGATACTAGCGGGAGTAATGAGCAGTTCTTC.

This clone was found a few times. The chain couples TRBV5-1 to TRBJ2-1; D is unresolved. Germline V gives CDR1 SGHRS, CDR2 YFSETQ. The V end lost 1 base, the J end lost 0 bases, and 5 bases lay between the germline ends. This CDR3 comprises 14 residues. CDR3 amino acids: CASSLPSSYNEQFF. The CDR3 DNA follows: TGCGCCAGCAGCTTGCCGAGCTCCTACAATGAGCAGTTCTTC. The whole variable domain, filled in from reference TRBV5-1 and TRBJ2-1, reads KAGVTQTPRYLIKTRGQQVTLSCSPISGHRSVSWYQQTPGQGLQFLFEYFSETQRNKGNFPGRFSGRQFSNSRSEMNVSTLELGDSALYLCASSLPSSYNEQFFGPGTRLTVL.

The chain employs TRBV2 and TRBJ2-7; D could derive from TRBD1 or TRBD2 (6 bases each). Germline CDR1 and CDR2: SNHLY and FYNNEI. This CDR3 region has 12 residues. With 6 bases removed from V and 5 bases from J, the gap between germline ends came to 11 bases. Here the CDR3 reads CASRGGFHEQYF. The CDR3 DNA reads TGTGCCAGCAGAGGGGGGTTCCACGAGCAGTACTTC.